One and the same sample provided the 17 T cell receptor beta chains below, sequenced in a study of cytomegalovirus exposure and HLA in healthy donors (dated by TCRdb to 2017 to 2019). The library was obtained by the immunoSEQ multiplex PCR assay. For the multiplex PCR, a mixture combining 60 forward primers for TCR Vbeta segments and 13 reverse primers for TCR Jbeta segments was used. Not all clones reach the TCRdb copy of this immuneACCESS table, which keeps in-frame sequences only. Checked studies attribute under half of the gap to unresolved V genes and leave the rest unexplained. The sample table contains around 60,000 clones; only one count was recorded for 65% to 85% of them. The ten largest clones take up almost 6% of the sample. Sequenced material: PBMCs. These receptors were collected from a male donor in good health and CMV-seronegative.

The count of this clone is one. This chain joins TRBV2 and TRBJ1-3; D is uncertain. The CDR3 spans 14 residues. Trimming removed 4 bases at V and 8 bases at J, with 15 bases between. From germline, CDR1 is SNHLY and CDR2 FYNNEI. CDR3 amino acids: CASSAPSREDTIYF. The CDR3 bases are TGTGCCAGCAGTGCCCCGTCTCGGGAGGACACCATATATTTT.

The CDR3 region has the DNA TGCGCCAGCACCCTGGGACATGCGGAGTTAGGGGAGTATTTT. Its protein is CASTLGHAELGEYF. The V call is TRBV5-1, the J call TRBJ2-3, with D maybe TRBD1 (6 bases). The CDR3 sequence is 14 residues long. Germline CDR1 and CDR2: SGHRS and YFSETQ. The V end lost 6 bases, the J end lost 13 bases, and 24 bases lay between the germline ends.

The J gene is TRBJ1-2, the V gene TRBV4-3; 8 positions agree with TRBD1. The V and J ends lost 3 bases and 4 bases, in that order; junction bases with no gene match: 4. Germline loops: CDR1 LGHNA, CDR2 YSLEER. This CDR3 spans 14 amino acids. CDR3 loop: CASSHPTGGYGYTF. CDR3 DNA sequence: TGCGCCAGCAGCCATCCAACAGGGGGCTATGGCTACACCTTC.

The V call is TRBV9, the J call TRBJ1-2; 7 positions match TRBD1. Looked up from germline, CDR1 is SGDLS and CDR2 is YYNGEE. V was pared by 0 bases and J by 8 bases, with 7 bases of the junction left unmatched. The CDR3 is 14 residues long. The CDR3 here is CASSVVGGGRGYTF. In DNA form, the CDR3 reads TGTGCCAGCAGCGTAGTAGGGGGCGGGAGGGGCTACACCTTC.

The chain uses TRBV29-1 and TRBJ1-4; 8 nucleotides match TRBD1. The V and J ends lost 7 bases and 5 bases, in that order; junction bases with no gene match: 6. CDR3 length: 13 amino acids. Per germline, CDR1 SQVTM and CDR2 ANQGSEA. The CDR3 DNA sequence: TGCAGCGCTGCGGACAGGGTGAATGAAAAACTGTTTTTT. Protein product: CSAADRVNEKLFF.

In its sample, this clone was seen a few times. The chain uses TRBV7-8 and TRBJ1-5; perhaps TRBD1 as D (5 bases). This CDR3 has 16 amino acids. From germline, CDR1 is SGHVS and CDR2 FQNEAQ. Trimming shortened V by 5 bases and J by 0 bases, and 14 bases separated the two germline ends. In DNA, the CDR3 is TGTGCCAGCAGCCCTGGGGGGGGTTATAGCAATCAGCCCCAGCATTTT. The encoded protein is CASSPGGGYSNQPQHF.

The chain recombines TRBV11-2 with TRBJ2-7; 7 positions match TRBD1. The CDR3 is made up of 15 amino acids. J lost 4 bases, V lost 7 bases, and 13 bases had no gene match. Germline CDR1 and CDR2: SGHAT and FQNNGV. The CDR3 region is CASNGMDRSGYEQYF. CDR3 DNA: TGTGCCAGCAACGGGATGGACAGGTCGGGGTACGAGCAGTACTTC.

This rearrangement joins TRBV6-5 to TRBJ2-7; perhaps TRBD2 as D (6 bases). CDR1 and CDR2 from the germline V gene are MNHEY and SVGAGI. The CDR3 loop spans 14 amino acids. Trimming left V 5 bases short and J 3 bases short, with 14 bases between. CDR3 residues: CASSEWDWGYEQYF. DNA of the CDR3: TGTGCCAGCAGTGAATGGGACTGGGGCTACGAGCAGTACTTC.

The rearrangement links TRBV2 to TRBJ1-6, with D tentatively TRBD1 (5 bases). V lost 4 bases, J lost 7 bases, and 14 bases lay in between. There are 15 residues in the CDR3. Germline assignment: CDR1 SNHLY and CDR2 FYNNEI. CDR3 nucleotide sequence: TGTGCCAGCAGTGGGTCGGGGGAAGGGAATTCACCCCTCCACTTT. Translation: CASSGSGEGNSPLHF.

This chain joins TRBV19 and TRBJ1-1; no reliable D call. This CDR3 comprises 13 residues. The V end lost 4 bases, the J end lost 0 bases, and 6 bases lay between the germline ends. Germline V CDR1 and CDR2: LNHDA, SQIVND (reference sequence). The CDR3 nucleotides are TGTGCCAGTAGTACGACATTGAACACTGAAGCTTTCTTT. Translation: CASSTTLNTEAFF.

This clone was picked up one time. The rearrangement joins TRBV7-9 to TRBJ1-3; D uncertain. The germline CDR1 and CDR2 sequences are SEHNR and FQNEAQ (reference sequence). The CDR3 totals 16 residues. Trimming stripped 5 bases from V and 1 base from J, with 15 bases between. For the CDR3, the DNA is TGTGCCAGCAGCCACCGGGATCCACCTTCTGGAAACACCATATATTTT. This encodes CASSHRDPPSGNTIYF.

V gene TRBV11-2 combines with J gene TRBJ2-7, with 9 positions matching TRBD2. After removal of 1 base from V and 3 bases from J, the junction contained 4 bases not matched to a gene. There are 15 residues in the CDR3. CDR1 and CDR2 from the germline V gene are SGHAT and FQNNGV. The CDR3 here is CASSLVAGGLYEQYF. CDR3 in DNA: TGTGCCAGCAGCTTAGTTGCGGGGGGGCTCTACGAGCAGTACTTC.

This clone appeared a single time. This chain joins TRBV19 and TRBJ1-1; the D is unclear. The V and J ends lost 3 bases and 7 bases respectively, with 9 bases between them. The CDR3 length is 12 residues. Germline V lookup: CDR1 LNHDA, CDR2 SQIVND (reference sequence). CDR3 loop: CASSIREGEAFF. The DNA of the CDR3 is TGTGCCAGTAGTATCCGGGAGGGTGAAGCTTTCTTT. The full variable domain, completed using reference TRBV19 and TRBJ1-1, is DGGITQSPKYLFRKEGQNVTLSCEQNLNHDAMYWYRQDPGQGLRLIYYSQIVNDFQKGDIAEGYSVSREKKESFPLTVTSAQKNPTAFYLCASSIREGEAFFGQGTRLTVV.

J is TRBJ1-2 and V is TRBV9; D not resolved. V lost 4 bases, J lost 6 bases, and 16 bases lay in between. Per germline, CDR1 SGDLS and CDR2 YYNGEE. The CDR3 covers 14 residues. The CDR3 loop reads CASSSRDIVDGYTF. As DNA, the CDR3 is TGTGCCAGCAGCAGTAGAGATATCGTAGATGGCTACACCTTC.

The V gene is TRBV18, the J gene TRBJ2-3, with D perhaps matching TRBD2 (7 bases). The CDR3 has 16 amino acids. The V gene's germline CDR1 is KGHSH and CDR2 LQKENI. V was cut by 0 bases and J by 4 bases, with 14 bases left in between. CDR3 in amino acids: CASSPPRGGGADTQYF. The CDR3 nucleotides are TGTGCCAGCTCACCACCGAGGGGGGGCGGGGCAGATACGCAGTATTTT. Supplemented by reference TRBV18 and TRBJ2-3, the full variable domain reads NAGVMQNPRHLVRRRGQEARLRCSPMKGHSHVYWYRQLPEEGLKFMVYLQKENIIDESGMPKERFSAEFPKEGPSILRIQQVVRGDSAAYFCASSPPRGGGADTQYFGPGTRLTVL.

This sequence joins TRBV2 and TRBJ1-2; D is uncertain. The CDR3 runs to 14 residues. The germline CDR1 and CDR2 sequences are SNHLY and FYNNEI. CDR3 in amino acids: CATRSTGANYGYTF. The CDR3 DNA follows: TGTGCTACCCGCTCGACGGGAGCTAACTATGGCTACACCTTC.

This clone was seen a single time. This chain uses TRBV7-9 with TRBJ1-5; a possible D gene is TRBD1 (6 bases). Germline loops: CDR1 SEHNR, CDR2 FQNEAQ (reference sequence). The V gene lost 4 bases and the J gene lost 8 bases, with 18 bases spanning the gap. CDR3 length equals 15 residues. The CDR3 region has the DNA TGTGCCAGCAGCTCCTCCGGGACATACTTTGAGCCCCAGCATTTT. Translating gives CASSSSGTYFEPQHF.